One sample yielded the 29 T cell receptor beta chains listed below, sequenced in a study of tissue T cells after allogeneic stem cell transplantation. Described time point: mouse harvest day 14 after allogeneic transplant. Mouse grafts combined 10^7 T-cell-depleted bone marrow cells with 10^6 splenic CD5+ T cells. Profiled with immunoSEQ multiplex PCR; TCRdb holds only in-frame clones, not every one. This sample yields fewer than 5,000 clones, of which around half are seen a single time; 28% belongs to the top ten. Sequencing used gut tissue. The receptors originated from a female BALB/c mouse given C57BL/6 T cells with graft-versus-host disease after an allogeneic hematopoietic cell transplant.

To note about this clone: Genes and germline are mouse. The read ends 1 residue early relative to the CDR3; the germline J gene fills the gap. The chain carries TRBV15 and TRBJ1-1; a weak D match, TRBD1 (5 bases). The germline gives CDR1 SGHND, CDR2 FRSKSL. Trimming stripped 5 bases from V and 1 base from J, with 5 bases between. This CDR3 region has 12 residues. CDR3 DNA (partial): TGTGCCAGCAGTGGGGGAAACACAGAAGTCTTC. Its protein product is CASSGGNTEVF. In full, the CDR3 reads CASSGGNTEVFF.

A remark on this clone: Gene names and germline match the mouse. The CDR3 goes on 1 residue after the read ends, and that part is filled in from the germline J gene. V and J are TRBV26 and TRBJ1-1; D gene ambiguous. Germline CDR1 reads KGHPV; CDR2 reads FQNQEV (reference sequence). CDR3 size: 14 residues. V was pared by 0 bases and J by 1 base, with 6 bases between. The covered CDR3 bases are TGTGCCAGCAGTCTGTCACAGTTAAACACAGAAGTCTTC. Protein sequence: CASSLSQLNTEVF. The complete CDR3 sequence is CASSLSQLNTEVFF. Complete variable domain (other parts from reference TRBV26 and TRBJ1-1): NSKVIQTPRYLVKGQGQKAKMRCIPEKGHPVVFWYQQNKNNEFKFLINFQNQEVLQQIDMTEKRFSAECPSNSPCSLEIQSSEAGDSALYLCASSLSQLNTEVFFGKGTRLTVV.

A remark on this clone: Gene and germline names: mouse. Read data end 1 residue before the CDR3 end; the end is taken from the germline J gene. The rearrangement joins TRBV16 to TRBJ2-7; 7 bases align to TRBD1. Germline values: CDR1 SGHSA, CDR2 FRNQAP. J lost 7 bases, V lost 3 bases, and 3 bases had no gene match. CDR3 length: 12 amino acids. Incomplete CDR3 DNA: TGTGCAAGCAGCTTCCCCAGGGGGGAACAGTAC. The encoded protein is CASSFPRGEQY. The complete CDR3 protein is CASSFPRGEQYF.

The sample holds a few counts of this clone. The gene names here belong to mouse. The read stops 1 residue short of the end of the CDR3; the missing end is completed from the germline J gene. The chain recombines TRBV1 with TRBJ1-1, with a weak D call TRBD1 (5 bases). Trimming pared 1 base from V and 1 base from J, leaving 7 bases between. The CDR3 is 14 residues long. In germline, CDR1 is NSQYPW, CDR2 LRSPGD (reference sequence). The DNA read from the CDR3 is TGCACCTGCAGTGCAGCAGGGCGGAACACAGAAGTCTTC. Translation gives CTCSAAGRNTEVF. The whole CDR3 protein reads CTCSAAGRNTEVFF.

On this clone itself: Gene names follow the mouse nomenclature. The read halts 1 residue ahead of the CDR3 end, with the missing end drawn from the germline J gene. The J gene is TRBJ1-2, the V gene TRBV26; possible D gene TRBD1, 6 bases. The CDR3 consists of 14 residues. The V gene's germline CDR1 is KGHPV and CDR2 FQNQEV (reference sequence). Trimming took off 0 bases at V and 2 bases at J, with 7 bases between the two ends. The chain's CDR3 is CASSLSTGNSDYTF. CDR3 DNA, as far as it was read: TGTGCCAGCAGTCTGTCGACAGGTAACTCCGACTACACC.

For this clone: These gene names are mouse names. The read gets to within 1 residue of the CDR3 end, and the germline J gene fills in the rest. The chain couples TRBV26 to TRBJ2-2; 7 bases line up with TRBD1. In germline, CDR1 is KGHPV, CDR2 FQNQEV (reference sequence). V dropped 4 bases and J dropped 0; count of bases not matched to a gene: 2. The CDR3 loop spans 15 amino acids. CDR3 amino acids: CASSRDRANTGQLYF. CDR3 DNA, as far as it was read: TGTGCCAGCAGTCGGGACAGAGCAAACACCGGGCAGCTCTAC.

A note on this clone: The genes and germline here are from mouse. The CDR3 extends 1 residue past the end of the read, so its final part is completed from the germline J gene. J is TRBJ2-4 and V is TRBV12-2; 7 nucleotides match TRBD2. V was clipped by 0 bases and J by 3 bases; unmatched bases: 2. There are 14 residues in the CDR3. Germline V gene data show CDR1 as SGHLS and CDR2 as HYDKME. The CDR3 is CASSLDGGQNTLYF. Incomplete CDR3 DNA: TGTGCCAGCTCTCTCGATGGGGGGCAAAACACCTTGTAC.

For this clone: Germline and genes: mouse. The sequence runs out 1 residue before the end of the CDR3; the remainder is reconstructed from the germline J gene. This chain joins TRBV26 and TRBJ1-2; 7 bases fit TRBD1. V lost 5 bases, J lost 0 bases, and 0 bases stayed unmatched. The CDR3 covers 13 residues. Germline V CDR1 and CDR2: KGHPV, FQNQEV (reference sequence). The CDR3 DNA, read in part, is TGTGCCAGCAGTGGACAGGCAAACTCCGACTACACC. Its protein is CASSGQANSDYT. The whole CDR3 sequence is CASSGQANSDYTF. Drawing the rest from reference TRBV26 and TRBJ1-2, the complete variable domain is NSKVIQTPRYLVKGQGQKAKMRCIPEKGHPVVFWYQQNKNNEFKFLINFQNQEVLQQIDMTEKRFSAECPSNSPCSLEIQSSEAGDSALYLCASSGQANSDYTFGSGTRLLVI.

In its sample, this clone is medium-sized. Gene names and germline refer to mouse. The CDR3 end is not reached by the read, which stops 1 residue before it; the germline J gene fills it in. V usage is TRBV26 and J usage is TRBJ2-7, with 12 bases fitting TRBD1. The V gene end was trimmed by 4 bases and the J gene end by 7 bases; junction bases not matched to a gene: 5. Germline V gene sequence: CDR1 KGHPV, CDR2 FQNQEV (reference sequence). The CDR3 has 14 amino acids. The CDR3 bases that were read are TGTGCCAGCAGTCGCCGGGACAGGGGGCGAGAACAGTAC. Translation: CASSRRDRGREQY. The full CDR3 sequence reads CASSRRDRGREQYF. Together with reference TRBV26 and TRBJ2-7, the CDR3 gives the full variable domain: NSKVIQTPRYLVKGQGQKAKMRCIPEKGHPVVFWYQQNKNNEFKFLINFQNQEVLQQIDMTEKRFSAECPSNSPCSLEIQSSEAGDSALYLCASSRRDRGREQYFGPGTRLTVL.

Of note for this clone: Gene labels here are mouse ones. CDR3 region: CASSWGQVTYEQYF. Partial CDR3 DNA: TGTGCAAGCAGCTGGGGACAGGTGACCTATGAACAGTAC. This chain connects TRBV16 to TRBJ2-7; 8 bases agree with TRBD1. The CDR3 extends 1 residue past the end of the read, so its final part is completed from the germline J gene. Germline assignment: CDR1 SGHSA and CDR2 FRNQAP. Trimming removed 4 bases from V and 2 bases from J; junction bases left unmatched: 4. The CDR3 covers 14 residues. Combining the CDR3 with reference TRBV16 and TRBJ2-7 gives the whole variable domain NAGVIQTPRHKVTGKGQEATLWCEPISGHSAVFWYRQTIVQGLEFLTYFRNQAPIDDSGMPKERFSAQMPNQSHSTLKIQSTQPQDSAVYLCASSWGQVTYEQYFGPGTRLTVL.

Regarding this clone: Mouse gene names apply. The DNA ends 1 residue before the CDR3 does, and the rest of the CDR3 is filled in from the germline J gene. The V gene is TRBV1, the J gene TRBJ1-6; the match to TRBD1 covers 8 bases. TRBJ1-6 is an ORF; its function is uncertain. Germline V CDR1 and CDR2: NSQYPW, LRSPGD (reference sequence). The CDR3 totals 17 residues. Trimming removed 0 bases from V and 4 bases from J; junction bases left unmatched: 5. CDR3 bases read: TGCACCTGCAGTGCAGATCCAGGGGGCGCTTATAATTCGCCCCTCTAC. Translation: CTCSADPGGAYNSPLY. The entire CDR3 protein is CTCSADPGGAYNSPLYF.

Turning to this clone: Gene names are the mouse ones. The read stops 1 residue short of the end of the CDR3; the missing end is completed from the germline J gene. The chain combines TRBV23 with TRBJ1-2; TRBD1, the table's D call, was not compared with the DNA. The germline gives CDR1 KGHTA, CDR2 FQNQQP. This CDR3 comprises 15 residues. CDR3 sequence reads: CSSSQSRGFGSDYTF. Partial CDR3 DNA: TGCTCCAGCAGTCAATCGAGGGGGTTCGGCTCCGACTACACC. Combining the CDR3 with reference TRBV23 and TRBJ1-2 gives the whole variable domain DAAVTQKPRYLIKMKGQEAEMKCIPEKGHTAVFWYQQKQSKELKFLIYFQNQQPLDQIDMVKERFSAVCPSSSLCSLGIRTCEAEDSALYLCSSSQSRGFGSDYTFGSGTRLLVI.

Notes on this clone: The listed genes are named as in mouse. CDR3 in amino acids: CASSDQRGIDTQYF. The sequenced CDR3 bases are TGTGCCAGCAGTGATCAGAGGGGGATCGACACCCAGTAC. This chain links TRBV13-1 with TRBJ2-5; D perhaps matches TRBD1 (6 bases). The CDR3 is cut off 1 residue early in the read; its end comes from the germline J gene. This CDR3 has 14 amino acids. Germline CDR1 and CDR2: NSHNY and SYGAGN. Trimming pared 1 base from V and 6 bases from J, leaving 12 bases between.

Turning to this clone: Gene names follow the mouse nomenclature. Sequencing ends 1 residue short of the CDR3 end; the germline J gene provides the rest. This chain uses TRBV3 with TRBJ2-4, with TRBD2 matching 14 bases. The ends lost 0 bases at V and 10 bases at J; junction bases unmatched: 3. The CDR3 is made up of 15 amino acids. Looked up from germline, CDR1 is SNHLY and CDR2 is FYNGKV (reference sequence). The DNA read from the CDR3 is TGTGCCAGCAGCTTAGCGGGACTGGGGGGGCACGCCTTGTAC. It encodes CASSLAGLGGHALY. The entire CDR3 protein reads CASSLAGLGGHALYF.

On this clone: Mouse germline and gene names are used. Sequencing ends 1 residue short of the CDR3 end; the germline J gene provides the rest. The chain combines TRBV15 with TRBJ2-4; 7 bases fit TRBD1. Trimming removed 6 bases from V and 2 bases from J; junction bases left unmatched: 5. This CDR3 contains 14 residues. From germline, CDR1 is SGHND and CDR2 FRSKSL. CDR3 sequence reads: CASSPDRDQNTLYF. The DNA read from the CDR3 is TGTGCCAGCAGCCCTGACAGGGATCAAAACACCTTGTAC. Using reference TRBV15 and TRBJ2-4 for the parts outside the CDR3, the full variable domain is DAGVTQTPRHEVAEKGQTIILKCEPVSGHNDLFWYRQTKIQGLELLSYFRSKSLMEDGGAFKDRFKAEMLNSSFSTLKIQPTEPKDSAVYLCASSPDRDQNTLYFGAGTRLSVL.

Points on this clone: The gene names here belong to mouse. The read terminates 1 residue ahead of where the CDR3 ends, so the germline J gene completes it. The chain joins TRBV13-2 to TRBJ1-6; D not certain. TRBJ1-6 belongs to the ORF category, with a function that is uncertain. V was trimmed by 2 bases and J by 7 bases, leaving 7 bases between them. The CDR3 contains 13 residues. Germline V gene sequence: CDR1 NNHNN, CDR2 SYGAGS (reference sequence). CDR3 in amino acids: CASGEGRNSPLYF. The sequenced part of the CDR3 DNA is TGTGCCAGCGGTGAAGGCAGAAATTCGCCCCTCTAC.

In regard to this clone: The listed genes are named as in mouse. The read terminates 1 residue before the CDR3 end, so the remaining end is supplied by the germline J gene. J is TRBJ1-1 and V is TRBV24; D call uncertain. Trimming removed 6 bases at V and 5 bases at J, with 7 bases between. Germline CDR1 is KGHTA and CDR2 is FRNEEI. The CDR3 sequence is 11 residues long. The sequenced part of the CDR3 DNA is TGTGCCAGCAGGCCCTCAACAGAAGTCTTC. The encoded protein is CASRPSTEVF. The full CDR3 reads CASRPSTEVFF.

With respect to this clone: Gene names follow the mouse nomenclature. The read finishes 1 residue shy of the CDR3 end, and the germline J gene is used to complete it. This rearrangement joins TRBV26 to TRBJ2-4; maybe TRBD2 (5 bases). This CDR3 has 14 amino acids. Trimming pared 3 bases from V and 1 base from J, leaving 8 bases between. Germline CDR1 and CDR2: KGHPV and FQNQEV (reference sequence). The sequenced CDR3 bases are TGTGCCAGCAGTCTTGGGGTGGGTCAAAACACCTTGTAC. Its protein is CASSLGVGQNTLY. The complete CDR3 sequence is CASSLGVGQNTLYF.

This clone was recorded only once. The gene names here belong to mouse. With the read ending 1 residue before the CDR3 end, the germline J gene is used to fill in that end. V and J are TRBV19 and TRBJ2-7; 8 bases map to TRBD2. In germline, CDR1 is FNHDT, CDR2 SITEND (reference sequence). The CDR3 totals 13 residues. Trimming took 4 bases from V and 6 from J; bases not matched to a gene: 6. The DNA read from the CDR3 is TGTGCCAGCAGTTTGGGGGGGGCGCTTGAACAGTAC. Translating it yields CASSLGGALEQY. The entire CDR3 reads CASSLGGALEQYF.

Notes on this clone: Germline and genes here are mouse. Read coverage stops 1 residue before the CDR3 terminus; the germline J gene supplies the remainder. This rearrangement joins TRBV26 to TRBJ1-1, with D possibly matching TRBD1 (6 bases). The CDR3 is 14 residues long. From germline, CDR1 is KGHPV and CDR2 FQNQEV (reference sequence). Deletions cut 2 bases from V and 2 bases from J, with 9 bases between. The sequenced part of the CDR3 DNA is TGTGCCAGCAGTCTGGGACAGCCCAACACAGAAGTCTTC. This gives the protein CASSLGQPNTEVF. Given in full, the CDR3 is CASSLGQPNTEVFF.

Worth noting for this clone: Gene names refer to mouse genes. The CDR3 end is not reached by the read, which stops 1 residue before it; the germline J gene fills it in. This rearrangement joins TRBV3 to TRBJ2-7; 7 positions agree with TRBD2. The CDR3 contains 15 residues. V was pared by 1 base and J by 0 bases, with 3 bases of the junction left unmatched. Germline loops: CDR1 SNHLY, CDR2 FYNGKV (reference sequence). CDR3 DNA (partial): TGTGCCAGCAGCTTAGACTGGGGCGTCTCCTATGAACAGTAC. Translated, it gives CASSLDWGVSYEQY. The entire CDR3 sequence reads CASSLDWGVSYEQYF.

This clone was found a few times. Mouse germline and gene names are used. The CDR3 end lies 1 residue beyond the end of the read and is filled in from the germline J gene. The V call is TRBV13-1, the J call TRBJ2-4; D remains unclear. Germline values: CDR1 NSHNY, CDR2 SYGAGN. CDR3 length: 11 amino acids. Trimming removed 1 base from V and 7 bases from J, with 4 bases in between. The CDR3 loop is CASSDRDTLYF. CDR3 bases read: TGTGCCAGCAGTGATCGGGACACCTTGTAC.

This clone was seen a handful of times. Germline and genes here are mouse. The read is 1 residue too short to cover the CDR3 end, so that end is filled in from the germline J gene. The chain is built from TRBV26 and TRBJ1-3, with TRBD1 matching 7 bases. The ends lost 4 bases at V and 3 bases at J; junction bases unmatched: 3. The CDR3 length is 14 residues. Germline loops: CDR1 KGHPV, CDR2 FQNQEV (reference sequence). CDR3 sequence reads: CASSPTGVGNTLYF. The sequenced part of the CDR3 DNA is TGTGCCAGCAGTCCTACAGGGGTTGGAAATACGCTCTAT.

This clone was observed a handful of times. The listed genes are named as in mouse. The observed sequence ends 1 residue before the CDR3 terminus, with the missing tail filled in from the germline J gene. The chain uses TRBV15 and TRBJ2-2; the D call may be TRBD1 or TRBD2 (5 bases each). With 6 bases removed from V and 4 bases from J, the gap between germline ends came to 6 bases. Germline loops: CDR1 SGHND, CDR2 FRSKSL. The CDR3 is 12 amino acids. The part of the CDR3 DNA that was read is TGTGCCAGCAGGGGGACCACCGGGCAGCTCTAC. It codes for CASRGTTGQLY. Given in full, the CDR3 is CASRGTTGQLYF. Together with reference TRBV15 and TRBJ2-2, the CDR3 gives the full variable domain: DAGVTQTPRHEVAEKGQTIILKCEPVSGHNDLFWYRQTKIQGLELLSYFRSKSLMEDGGAFKDRFKAEMLNSSFSTLKIQPTEPKDSAVYLCASRGTTGQLYFGEGSKLTVL.

In this sample, this clone turned up a few times. Mouse names are used for the genes. The missing CDR3 end, 1 residue past where the read stops, is filled in from the germline J gene. The J gene is TRBJ2-5, the V gene TRBV13-3; TRBD2 is a possible D gene (7 bases). CDR3 length: 14 residues. In germline, CDR1 is NNHDY, CDR2 SYVADS. The V end was cut by 0 bases, the J end by 5 bases, with 10 bases between. The sequenced part of the CDR3 DNA is TGTGCCAGCAGTGATGGGGGGGCGCGAGACACCCAGTAC. This translates into CASSDGGARDTQY. The entire CDR3 is CASSDGGARDTQYF.

Comments on this clone: The listed genes are named as in mouse. The read comes to an end 1 residue before the CDR3 does, leaving the germline J gene to fill in the end. The rearrangement joins TRBV15 to TRBJ1-3; D is uncertain. Trimming took off 1 base at V and 7 bases at J, with 2 bases between the two ends. CDR1 and CDR2 from the germline V gene are SGHND and FRSKSL. The CDR3 has 11 residues. The covered CDR3 bases are TGTGCCAGCAGTTTAGAGAATACGCTCTAT. Its protein is CASSLENTLY. The CDR3 as a whole reads CASSLENTLYF.

This clone was detected only once. Each gene name is a mouse one. The read ends 1 residue shy of where the CDR3 ends; the end is completed using the germline J gene. The chain has TRBV13-2 and TRBJ1-1, with a weak D call TRBD1 (5 bases). V was trimmed by 0 bases and J by 3 bases, leaving 9 bases between them. The CDR3 sequence is 14 residues long. Germline CDR1 NNHNN, CDR2 SYGAGS (reference sequence). The CDR3 protein is CASGDAGRDTEVFF. Incomplete CDR3 DNA: TGTGCCAGCGGTGATGCAGGGCGGGACACAGAAGTCTTC.

This clone qualifies as large (0.1 to 1%). Mouse names are used for the genes. Read data end 1 residue before the CDR3 end; the end is taken from the germline J gene. The rearrangement joins TRBV12-1 to TRBJ2-3; 10 bases are a match to TRBD1. J gave up 0 bases and V 3 bases, and 2 bases lay outside the gene matches. The CDR3 runs to 15 residues. Per the germline V gene, CDR1 is SGHSN and CDR2 is HYEKVE. The sequenced part of the CDR3 DNA is TGTGCCAGCTCTGGACAGGGGGTTAGTGCAGAAACGCTGTAT. It translates to CASSGQGVSAETLY. The full CDR3 sequence reads CASSGQGVSAETLYF.

Of note for this clone: Gene names refer to mouse genes. The sequenced part of the CDR3 DNA is TGTGCCAGCAGTTTTGACATTGCAAACACAGAAGTCTTC. It specifies CASSFDIANTEVF. The CDR3 in full is CASSFDIANTEVFF. The chain couples TRBV26 to TRBJ1-1, with no clear D. The read falls 1 residue short of the CDR3 end, and the missing part is taken from the germline J gene. Trimming shortened V by 5 bases and J by 0 bases, and 10 bases separated the two germline ends. Germline V gene sequence: CDR1 KGHPV, CDR2 FQNQEV (reference sequence). The CDR3 has 14 amino acids. Based on the CDR3 plus reference TRBV26 and TRBJ1-1, the full variable domain is NSKVIQTPRYLVKGQGQKAKMRCIPEKGHPVVFWYQQNKNNEFKFLINFQNQEVLQQIDMTEKRFSAECPSNSPCSLEIQSSEAGDSALYLCASSFDIANTEVFFGKGTRLTVV.